This T cell receptor (beta chain) is from a study of response to subunit inactivated influenza vaccine. Findings and caveats of the study: Each seasonal flu vaccination may recruit only limited new T cells, authors suggested.

TCRdb re-called the RT-PCR reads with MiXCR, one entry per CDR3 protein. Here the sample spans 700,000 to 900,000 distinct CDR3 sequences, approximately 22% being singletons. This clonotype was detected a few times. No antigen is known for it. Here the sequenced sample was PBMCs from blood, taken about 5 days after vaccination. The clonotype was recovered from a man aged 50 to 60 who received an inactivated influenza vaccine.

CDR3 nucleotides: TGCGCCAGCAGCCAAGATGGGGATAGCGGGGGTGACAATGAGCAGTTCTTC. This gives the protein CASSQDGDSGGDNEQFF. The chain couples TRBV4-3 to TRBJ2-1, with 9 bases aligning to TRBD2. The CDR3 consists of 17 residues. Per germline, CDR1 LGHNA and CDR2 YSLEER. Trimming took 0 bases from V and 5 from J; bases not matched to a gene: 8.